The T cell receptor (beta chain) described here comes from a study of blood T cell repertoires in COVID-19. Study in general: Spain, Italy and the United States supplied samples that represented acute and convalescent COVID-19. From T cells, B-cell-depleted T cells, or PBMCs came the material, which was cDNA or gDNA.

Germline assignment: CDR1 MNHNS and CDR2 SASEGT. The CDR3 is made up of 17 amino acids. V was trimmed by 2 bases and J by 0 bases, leaving 14 bases between them. There are a few counts of this clone. The authors' processing: Reference gene primer amplification in the assay estimated nucleated cell counts. TCRdb's table, derived via immunoSEQ multiplex PCR, lists solely in-frame clones and lacks some. The V and J calls and clone size come from that table; D and trimming were worked out from the DNA. The sample lists approximately 190,000 clones, about 80% occurring once. The sample was peripheral blood. The rearrangement joins TRBV6-1 to TRBJ1-3; D unresolved. This sequence was found in a man between 25 and 39 years old with active or convalescent COVID-19. In DNA, the CDR3 is TGTGCCAGCAGTGAATCGGGAGGAGGGAACTCTGGAAACACCATATATTTT. It codes for CASSESGGGNSGNTIYF.